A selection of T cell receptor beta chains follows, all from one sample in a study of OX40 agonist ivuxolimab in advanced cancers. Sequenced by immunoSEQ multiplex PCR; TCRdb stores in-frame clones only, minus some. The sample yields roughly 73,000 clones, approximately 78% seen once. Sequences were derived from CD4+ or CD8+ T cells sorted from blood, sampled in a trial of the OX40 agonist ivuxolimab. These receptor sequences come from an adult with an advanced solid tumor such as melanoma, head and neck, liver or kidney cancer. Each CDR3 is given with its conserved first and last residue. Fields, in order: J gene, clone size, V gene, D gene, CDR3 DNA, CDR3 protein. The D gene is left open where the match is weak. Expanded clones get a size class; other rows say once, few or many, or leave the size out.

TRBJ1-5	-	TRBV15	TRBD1	TGTGCCACCAGCAGAGACCCTACGACAGGGAGGAGCAATCAGCCCCAGCATTTT	CATSRDPTTGRSNQPQHF
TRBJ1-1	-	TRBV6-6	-	TGTGCCAGCACCGTCCGGACACGTGAAGCTTTCTTT	CASTVRTREAFF
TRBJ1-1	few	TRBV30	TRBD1	TGTGCCTGGAAAAGCGGGACAGGGTGGAAGAGTGGGGACACTGAAGCTTTCTTT	CAWKSGTGWKSGDTEAFF
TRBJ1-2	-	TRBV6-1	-	TGTGCCAGCAGTGAAGCGAGGAACTATGGCTACACCTTC	CASSEARNYGYTF
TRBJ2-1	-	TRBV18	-	-	CASSPFGSGSSYNEQFF
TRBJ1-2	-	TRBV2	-	TGTGCCAGCAGTGCTTACCAGGGTGGACGGGGGGGCTACACCTTC	CASSAYQGGRGGYTF
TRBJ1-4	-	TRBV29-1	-	TGCAGCGTTCTCGGGCGGTTGAATGAAAAACTGTTTTTT	CSVLGRLNEKLFF
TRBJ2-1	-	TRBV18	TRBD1	TGTGCCAGCTCACCCCTGAGGGGGCCCTATGAGCAGTTCTTC	CASSPLRGPYEQFF
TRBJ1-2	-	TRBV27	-	TGTGCCAGCAGTTCGTCCGGGACCGCAAGCAGCTACACCTTC	CASSSSGTASSYTF
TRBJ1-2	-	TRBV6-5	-	TGTGCCAGCAGTGAAACGGAACTCTATGGCTACACCTTC	CASSETELYGYTF
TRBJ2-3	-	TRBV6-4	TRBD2	TGTGCCAGCAGTGACGGCGGCGGGGGTTTGAATACGCAGTATTTT	CASSDGGGGLNTQYF
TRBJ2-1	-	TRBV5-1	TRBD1	TGCGCCAGCAGCGCAGGGGGCGCCTACAATGAGCAGTTCTTC	CASSAGGAYNEQFF
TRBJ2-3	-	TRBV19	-	TGTGCCAGTAACCACCCCGGCCGGTCAGATACGCAGTATTTT	CASNHPGRSDTQYF
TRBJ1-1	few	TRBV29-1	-	TGCAGCGTTGTACAGGGACTGAACACTGAAGCTTTCTTT	CSVVQGLNTEAFF
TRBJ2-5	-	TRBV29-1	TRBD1	TGCAGCGGGGCCGGGGGTCAGGGGGCCGGAGAGACCCAGTACTTC	CSGAGGQGAGETQYF
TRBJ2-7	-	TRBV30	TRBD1	TGTGCCTGGAGCCGAGGAACAGGGGTGGACGAGCAGTACTTC	CAWSRGTGVDEQYF
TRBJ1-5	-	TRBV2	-	TGTGCCAGCAGTATCGTCGGCCTCCCGGATCAGCCCCAGCATTTT	CASSIVGLPDQPQHF
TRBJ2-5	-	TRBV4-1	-	TGCGCCAGCAGCCCCGGACAGCACCGGGAGACCCAGTACTTC	CASSPGQHRETQYF
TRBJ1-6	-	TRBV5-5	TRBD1	TGTGCCAGCAGCTTGTTTTCGGACAGGGATGATTCACCCCTCCACTTT	CASSLFSDRDDSPLHF
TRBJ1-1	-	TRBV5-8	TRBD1	TGTGCCAGCAGCCCTTTTGGGAGGGGGCGAGACACTGAAGCTTTCTTT	CASSPFGRGRDTEAFF
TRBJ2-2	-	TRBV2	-	TGTGCCAGCATGGCTCTTGTGAACACCGGGGAGCTGTTTTTT	CASMALVNTGELFF